This T cell receptor beta chain was sequenced in a study of T cells after posttransplantation cyclophosphamide. Study findings and constraints: TRB clonality was highly associated with recipient CMV seropositivity and reactivation.

Regarding this clone: Its cognate antigen is unknown.

Clones were read by immunoSEQ multiplex PCR, and TCRdb kept only the in-frame ones, dropping some. The sample yields 11,000 to 15,000 clones, 76% seen once. The CDR3 is 19 residues long. With 5 bases removed from V and 5 bases from J, the gap between germline ends came to 31 bases. This chain connects TRBV23-1 to TRBJ2-7, with TRBD1 as a possible D gene (6 bases). TRBV23-1 is flagged as an ORF with uncertain function. The sequence came from a man aged 45 to 65. Sequenced: memory CD4+ T cells sorted from PBMCs. The CDR3 coding sequence is TGCGCCAGCAGTATTATCAGTGAACAGGGCCCTAAGGATATTCACGAGCAGTACTTC. Its protein is CASSIISEQGPKDIHEQYF.